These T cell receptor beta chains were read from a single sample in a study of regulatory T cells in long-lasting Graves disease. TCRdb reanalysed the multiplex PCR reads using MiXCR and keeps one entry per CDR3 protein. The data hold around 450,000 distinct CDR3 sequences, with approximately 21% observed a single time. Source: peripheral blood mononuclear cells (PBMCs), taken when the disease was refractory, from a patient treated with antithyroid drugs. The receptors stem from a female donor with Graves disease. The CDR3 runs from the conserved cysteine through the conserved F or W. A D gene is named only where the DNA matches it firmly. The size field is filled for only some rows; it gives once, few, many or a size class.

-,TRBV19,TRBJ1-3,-,TGTGCCAGTAATCCTGACGGAACCTCTGGAAACACCATATATTTT,CASNPDGTSGNTIYF
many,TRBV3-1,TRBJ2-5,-,TGTGCCAGCAGCCAAGGGGCTAAGTCAGAGACCCAGTACTTC,CASSQGAKSETQYF
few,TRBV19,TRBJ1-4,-,TGTGCCAGTAGTCAGGTTTGGACTAATGAAAAACTGTTTTTT,CASSQVWTNEKLFF
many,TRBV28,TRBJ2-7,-,TGTGCCAGCAGCCCCCGCTACGAGCAGTACTTC,CASSPRYEQYF
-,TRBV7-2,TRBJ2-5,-,TGTGCCAGCAGCTTAGTCTTTCGCGGGAACCTTGGGGAGACCCAGTACTTC,CASSLVFRGNLGETQYF
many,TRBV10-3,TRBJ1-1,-,TGTGCCATCAGTGAGTCCGGGGGGACATTGAACACTGAAGCTTTCTTT,CAISESGGTLNTEAFF
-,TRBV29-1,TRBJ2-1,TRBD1,TGCAGCGTTGCTGGGGGGCCCGGGACAGGGGGCTACAATGAGCAGTTCTTC,CSVAGGPGTGGYNEQFF
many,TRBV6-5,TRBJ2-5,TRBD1,TGTGCCAGCAGTTACTCCCGGACAGGGAAATGGGAGACCCAGTACTTC,CASSYSRTGKWETQYF
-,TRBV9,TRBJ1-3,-,TGTGCCAGCAGCGTAGAAGACAGCCCTGGAAACACCATATATTTT,CASSVEDSPGNTIYF
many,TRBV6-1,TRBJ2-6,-,TGTGCCAGCGAGTGGAGGGGGAGCTCTGGGGCCAACGTCCTGACTTTC,CASEWRGSSGANVLTF
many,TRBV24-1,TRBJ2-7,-,TGTGCCACCAGTGATTGGACGGGGAGCTCCTACGAGCAGTACTTC,CATSDWTGSSYEQYF
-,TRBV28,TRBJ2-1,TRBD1,TGTGCCAGCAGTCACGGACAGGGCAACAATGAGCAGTTCTTC,CASSHGQGNNEQFF
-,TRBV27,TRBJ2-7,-,TGTGCCAGCAGCCCCATGGTCCTTGGCTCCTCCTACGAGCAGTACTTC,CASSPMVLGSSYEQYF
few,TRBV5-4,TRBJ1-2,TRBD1,TGTGCCAGCGGGGACAGGGACTATGGCTACACCTTC,CASGDRDYGYTF